The sequence of this T cell receptor (beta chain) was determined in a study of blood T cell repertoires in COVID-19. Study overall: There were acute and convalescent COVID-19 samples, and they came from the United States, Italy and Spain. The cDNA or gDNA used as material had been derived from T cells, B-cell-depleted T cells, or PBMCs.

Under the authors' procedure: The authors estimated nucleated cell counts from reference gene primer amplification. Some clones are missing from TCRdb's copy, which holds only in-frame ones; the method was immunoSEQ multiplex PCR. The V and J calls and clone size come from that table; D and trimming were worked out from the DNA. The table shows around 250,000 clones, with about 86% occurring only once. This CDR3 is 13 amino acids long. Trimming took off 2 bases at V and 3 bases at J, with 7 bases between the two ends. The germline V gene encodes CDR1 MNHEY and CDR2 SMNVEV (reference sequence). The clonotype comes from an older man with acute or convalescent COVID-19. The sequencing input was peripheral blood. The genes are TRBV27 and TRBJ1-1; D is unclear. The CDR3 protein is CASSLGRHTEAFF. In DNA, the CDR3 is TGTGCCAGCAGTTTAGGCAGGCACACTGAAGCTTTCTTT.